These T cell receptor beta chains were read from a single sample in a study of shared clonotypes between healthy human individuals. Assay used: immunoSEQ multiplex PCR; TCRdb lists only in-frame clones, some missing. The table records around 480,000 clones, about three quarters of them present only once. Sequencing was performed on PBMCs. The receptors derive from a woman aged 40 to 49 in good health. Some clones in this sample may be carry-over from other donors' samples. Both conserved end residues are part of each CDR3. The D gene is left open where the match is weak.

>NA|TRBV11-2|TRBJ1-2
CASSLSAEYYGYTF
>NA|TRBV10-3|TRBJ2-7
CAISDGRVSYEQYF
>NA|TRBV10-2|TRBJ2-2
CASSEWRTNTGELFF
>TRBD2|TRBV7-9|TRBJ2-5
CASSLVTGLAGVAETQYF
>TRBD1|TRBV27|TRBJ1-5
CASSTWTGNSNQPQHF
>NA|TRBV9|TRBJ2-2
CASSVGGTGELFF
>NA|TRBV5-1|TRBJ1-3
CASSPGGRSSGNTIYF
>TRBD1|TRBV6-6|TRBJ1-2
CASTKDRGPDGYTF
>NA|TRBV19|TRBJ2-7
CASTNPPGTATYEQYF
>TRBD2|TRBV11-3|TRBJ2-2
CASSLLAGGIGELFF
>NA|TRBV7-9|TRBJ2-4
CASSLGLAKNIQYF
>TRBD1|TRBV9|TRBJ2-7
CAARDRARPVSYEQYF
>NA|TRBV19|TRBJ2-7
CASSMTLSSYEQYF
>NA|TRBV29-1|TRBJ2-4
CSVRPTGDIQYF
>TRBD2|TRBV19|TRBJ2-5
CASRGLAGDLETQYF
>NA|TRBV6-1|TRBJ1-1
CASSQGLNTEAFF
>TRBD1|TRBV7-9|TRBJ2-7
CASSPLPTGTGGDEQYF
>TRBD1|TRBV5-3|TRBJ1-1
CARSWTGTTEAFF
>TRBD1|TRBV10-3|TRBJ1-5
CAISEGGAGQPQHF
>NA|TRBV7-9|TRBJ2-1
CASSSTQGPGRLEQFF
>NA|TRBV5-1|TRBJ2-5
CASSGQGRETQYF
>NA|TRBV4-1|TRBJ1-3
CASSQDGTAGNTIYF
>NA|TRBV4-2|TRBJ1-5
CASSNPGANQPQHF
>NA|TRBV15|TRBJ1-5
CATSRGTTYSNQPQHF
>NA|TRBV7-8|TRBJ2-7
CASSLTLASSPYEQYF
>TRBD1|TRBV11-2|TRBJ2-5
CASSFGTVIQETQYF
>NA|TRBV5-1|TRBJ2-3
CASSLARQITDTQYF
>NA|TRBV6-1|TRBJ1-5
CASSEGVSRGQPQHF
>TRBD1|TRBV28|TRBJ1-4
CASSSGQGVREKLFF
>TRBD1|TRBV7-8|TRBJ2-1
CASSSPAKDRSYSYNEQFF
>TRBD1|TRBV7-9|TRBJ1-1
CASSKRSLVRGPNTEAFF
>TRBD1|TRBV30|NA
CAWRDRVSYEQYF
>NA|TRBV5-1|TRBJ2-1
CASSATGLYNEQFF
>TRBD1|TRBV2|TRBJ1-4
CASSILGQGAVNEKLFF
>TRBD1|TRBV5-1|TRBJ1-4
CASSTGEPSRLNEKLFF
>NA|TRBV21-1|TRBJ2-7
CASSYCGSGRNEQYF
>NA|TRBV7-3|TRBJ2-5
CASSGRPTVETQYF
>TRBD1|TRBV5-1|TRBJ1-6
CASSSQTGGGNSPLHF
>TRBD1|TRBV11-1|TRBJ2-7
CASSTDRDEQYF
>TRBD1|TRBV11-2|TRBJ2-7
CASSLFSGTGLGEQYF
>TRBD1|TRBV5-1|TRBJ2-2
CASSPDRVNTGELFF
>NA|TRBV28|TRBJ2-2
CATIGSNTGELFF
>NA|TRBV15|TRBJ1-3
CATTPENIGNTIYF
>TRBD2|TRBV16|TRBJ2-1
CASSQSGGLGTYNEQFF
>NA|TRBV7-2|TRBJ2-3
CASSLALVDTQYF
>NA|TRBV7-3|TRBJ2-3
CASSPSRVAGTDTQYF